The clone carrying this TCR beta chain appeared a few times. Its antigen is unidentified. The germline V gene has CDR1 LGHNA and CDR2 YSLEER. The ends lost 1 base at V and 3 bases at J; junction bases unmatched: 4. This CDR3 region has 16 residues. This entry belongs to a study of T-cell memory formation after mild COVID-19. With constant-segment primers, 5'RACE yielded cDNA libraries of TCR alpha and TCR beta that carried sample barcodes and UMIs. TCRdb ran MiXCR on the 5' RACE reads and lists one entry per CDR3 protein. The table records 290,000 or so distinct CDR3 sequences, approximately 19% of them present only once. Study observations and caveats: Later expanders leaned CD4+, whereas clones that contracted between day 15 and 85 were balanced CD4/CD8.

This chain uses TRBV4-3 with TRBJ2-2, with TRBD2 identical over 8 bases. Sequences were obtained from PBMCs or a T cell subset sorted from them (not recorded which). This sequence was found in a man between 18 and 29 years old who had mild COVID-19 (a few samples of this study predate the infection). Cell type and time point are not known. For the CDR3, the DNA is TGCGCCAGCAGCCAAGTAGCGGGGACCGACACCGGGGAGCTGTTTTTT. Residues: CASSQVAGTDTGELFF.